The present entry profiles one TCR beta chain with its context. Its recognized antigen is unknown. No much larger clone is present one base from it, and per-base qualities are unavailable. The CDR3 measures 13 amino acids from cysteine to phenylalanine. Only the CDR3 DNA stays, 39 bases, in frame from base 1. CDR1 and CDR2 are drawn from the germline V gene (reference sequence): SGHKS, YYEKEE. V lost 1 base and J lost 4 bases; the stretch between them is 8 bases long. TCRbeta CDR3 regions were amplified from genomic DNA by means of the immunoSEQ Assay, a bias-controlled multiplex PCR. Per the authors' processing: The number of nucleated cells in each sample was estimated from the amplification of reference gene primers within the assay. To quantify the absolute abundance of each unique TCRbeta CDR3 rearrangement, sequence reads were collapsed and filtered. For each sample, productive Simpson clonality was calculated by taking the square root of Simpson's diversity index across productive rearrangements. Entries here come from immuneACCESS through TCRdb and include only in-frame sequences with V and J called. Some clones fail to appear in such tables; in the studies checked, an unresolved V gene covers under half of the shortfall, and the cause of the remainder is unknown. V and J calls and clone size come straight from that table; D and trimming were deduced from the DNA. For this sample there are hundreds of thousands of clones; 75% to 90% appear just once. Around 4.4% of the sample belongs to the ten largest clones.

Each collaborating institution followed its own protocols to collect whole blood in K2EDTA tubes. Collaborator samples were shipped for TCRbeta analysis as frozen whole blood, isolated PBMCs, or DNA extracted from either sample type. These data come from a study of blood T cell repertoires in COVID-19 (dated by TCRdb to 2018 to 2020). A note on the overall study: The collaborator samples originated in the United States, Italy and Spain and spanned the acute and convalescent phases of COVID-19. The material from the prospective study consisted of cDNA or gDNA derived from T cells, B-cell-depleted T cells, or PBMCs. The dataset comprised deeply sampled blood TCRbeta repertoires from subjects exposed to, actively infected with, or recovered from COVID-19. The repertoires were made available in a free public database intended to serve as a resource for research on the immune response to SARS-CoV-2. Samples were obtained from the ongoing ImmuneRACE study (first 160 participants) and from about 1,300 subjects provided by 6 global collaborators. Nearly every sample came with metadata listing a de-identified subject ID, COVID-19 status, age in years and sex. Where available, HLA class I and class II types were obtained from metadata supplied by the sample provider rather than from assay-based typing.

Overall study results and their limits: The amount of clinical and demographic metadata varied by source and participant and was provided uncurated.

This chain joins TRBV5-5 to TRBJ1-1; the D gene assignment is ambiguous. The clonotype was recovered from a young woman with acute or convalescent COVID-19. The sequencing sample was made of peripheral blood. The nucleotides read TGTGCCAGCAGCTTGACAGCGGGCACTGAAGCTTTCTTT. It encodes CASSLTAGTEAFF. The entire variable domain, with the stretches around the CDR3 drawn from the reference TRBV5-5 and TRBJ1-1 proteins, is DAGVTQSPTHLIKTRGQQVTLRCSPISGHKSVSWYQQVLGQGPQFIFQYYEKEERGRGNFPDRFSARQFPNYSSELNVNALLLGDSALYLCASSLTAGTEAFFGQGTRLTVV.